The source of this T cell receptor (beta chain) is a study of cytomegalovirus exposure and HLA in healthy donors. General study points: Common viral pathogens seemed to be connected with several of the most significant clusters, according to a later analysis. Most TCR sequences were uncommon, yet certain public TCRs appeared in many donors.

The PCR made use of 60 Vbeta and 13 Jbeta primers. Profiled with immunoSEQ multiplex PCR; TCRdb holds only in-frame clones, not every one. The specimen's table records 140,000 or so clones. Note on this clone: Its antigen is as yet unknown.

This CDR3 comprises 11 residues. Germline CDR1 reads LNHDA; CDR2 reads SQIVND (reference sequence). The V gene lost 7 bases and the J gene lost 6 bases, with 8 bases spanning the gap. This receptor was obtained from a male donor in good health and CMV-seronegative. Sequencing was carried out using PBMCs. The chain couples TRBV19 to TRBJ2-3; D is perhaps TRBD1 (6 bases). The CDR3 DNA reads TGTGCCAGTATGCAGGGGGATACGCAGTATTTT. It is translated as CASMQGDTQYF.